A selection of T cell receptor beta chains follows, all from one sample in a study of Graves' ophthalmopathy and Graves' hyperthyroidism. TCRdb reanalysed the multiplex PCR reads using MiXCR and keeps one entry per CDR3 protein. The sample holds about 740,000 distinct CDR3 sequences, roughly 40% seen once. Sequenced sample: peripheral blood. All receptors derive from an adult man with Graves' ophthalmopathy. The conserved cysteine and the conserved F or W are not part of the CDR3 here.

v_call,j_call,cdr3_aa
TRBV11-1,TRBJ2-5,ASSVDAGGETQY
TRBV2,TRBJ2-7,ASSQGLPGVDEQY
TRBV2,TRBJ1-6,ASSYGQDNSPLH
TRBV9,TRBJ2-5,ASSVMAGGETQY
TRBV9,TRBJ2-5,ASSEGSRETQY
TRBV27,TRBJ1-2,ASSLSSDRTNYGYT
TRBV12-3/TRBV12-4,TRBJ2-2,ASTPDRSSGELF
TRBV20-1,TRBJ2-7,SASVLARTIHEQY
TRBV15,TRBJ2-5,ATSTNGRVGQETQY
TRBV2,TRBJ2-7,ASSGTGGASYEQY
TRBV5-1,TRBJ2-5,ASSLAVSGTQY
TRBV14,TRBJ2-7,ASSQDDFWDEQY
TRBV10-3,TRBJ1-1,ASSWSLSDTEAF
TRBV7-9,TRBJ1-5,ASPFRLTGAQSNQPQH
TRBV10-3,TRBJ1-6,ASRLDRGGSPLH
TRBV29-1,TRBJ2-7,SVGSTRGNMYEQY
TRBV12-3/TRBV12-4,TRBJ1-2,ASSSRLARVENT
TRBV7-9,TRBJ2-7,ASSLALGTGPEQY